Below are 6 T cell receptor beta chains sequenced from a single sample in a study of cytotoxic CD8 clonotypes in ibrutinib-treated CLL. TCRdb's table, derived via immunoSEQ multiplex PCR, lists solely in-frame clones and lacks some. The data show 150,000 or so clones, 70% to 90% seen once. The source material was PBMCs, sampled at disease progression, from a patient treated with ibrutinib. The source is a human donor with chronic lymphocytic leukemia.

This chain uses TRBV10-2 with TRBJ2-7; D tentatively fits TRBD1 or TRBD2 (7 bases each). The CDR3 runs to 15 residues. Looked up from germline, CDR1 is WSHSY and CDR2 is SAAADI. With 3 bases removed from V and 3 bases from J, the gap between germline ends came to 15 bases. The CDR3: CASSDAQGGVYEQYF. Written as DNA, the CDR3 is TGCGCCAGCAGTGATGCCCAGGGGGGGGTCTACGAGCAGTACTTC.

CDR3 DNA: TGCGCCAGCAGCTTGAACGGGAGGGCCAATGAGCAGTTCTTC. Translated, it gives CASSLNGRANEQFF. This chain uses TRBV5-1 with TRBJ2-1; 8 bases are shared with TRBD2. V trimming: 1 base; J trimming: 6 bases; junction bases outside the gene matches: 3. Germline assignment: CDR1 SGHRS and CDR2 YFSETQ. This CDR3 comprises 14 residues. Supplemented by reference TRBV5-1 and TRBJ2-1, the full variable domain reads KAGVTQTPRYLIKTRGQQVTLSCSPISGHRSVSWYQQTPGQGLQFLFEYFSETQRNKGNFPGRFSGRQFSNSRSEMNVSTLELGDSALYLCASSLNGRANEQFFGPGTRLTVL.

V and J are TRBV27 and TRBJ2-7, with 7 positions matching TRBD1. CDR1 is MNHEY, CDR2 SMNVEV, per germline (reference sequence). The V segment lost 5 bases and the J segment 5 bases; nucleotides outside the gene matches: 9. The CDR3 runs 14 residues. The CDR3 spells CASSQTGPLNEQYF. In DNA form, the CDR3 reads TGTGCCAGCAGTCAGACAGGGCCTTTGAACGAGCAGTACTTC.

The rearrangement links TRBV9 to TRBJ1-3, with 7 bases that match TRBD1. The CDR3 sequence is 16 residues long. Germline V gives CDR1 SGDLS, CDR2 YYNGEE. J was trimmed by 2 bases and V by 2 bases; bases with no gene match: 7. The CDR3 DNA is TGTGCCAGCAGCGTCTCTGTCCAGGGGGCTGGAAACACCATATATTTT. Encoded protein: CASSVSVQGAGNTIYF. The variable domain in full, with the rest retrieved from reference TRBV9 and TRBJ1-3, is DSGVTQTPKHLITATGQRVTLRCSPRSGDLSVYWYQQSLDQGLQFLIQYYNGEERAKGNILERFSAQQFPDLHSELNLSSLELGDSALYFCASSVSVQGAGNTIYFGEGSWLTVV.

This chain uses TRBV19 with TRBJ2-1; the D is unclear. Per germline, CDR1 LNHDA and CDR2 SQIVND (reference sequence). The CDR3 extends over 15 amino acids. V lost 6 bases, J lost 0 bases, and 12 bases lay in between. The CDR3, as DNA: TGTGCCAGTAGCCTTAGCTGGGACTCCTACAATGAGCAGTTCTTC. Protein product: CASSLSWDSYNEQFF. Full variable domain (missing parts from reference TRBV19 and TRBJ2-1): DGGITQSPKYLFRKEGQNVTLSCEQNLNHDAMYWYRQDPGQGLRLIYYSQIVNDFQKGDIAEGYSVSREKKESFPLTVTSAQKNPTAFYLCASSLSWDSYNEQFFGPGTRLTVL.

The chain employs TRBV11-2 and TRBJ1-5, with D tentatively TRBD1 (5 bases). CDR1 and CDR2 (germline): SGHAT, FQNNGV. There are 13 residues in the CDR3. Trimming left V 5 bases short and J 6 bases short, with 11 bases between. Here the CDR3 reads CASSEGTAQPQHF. CDR3 nucleotide sequence: TGTGCCAGCAGCGAAGGGACTGCTCAGCCCCAGCATTTT.